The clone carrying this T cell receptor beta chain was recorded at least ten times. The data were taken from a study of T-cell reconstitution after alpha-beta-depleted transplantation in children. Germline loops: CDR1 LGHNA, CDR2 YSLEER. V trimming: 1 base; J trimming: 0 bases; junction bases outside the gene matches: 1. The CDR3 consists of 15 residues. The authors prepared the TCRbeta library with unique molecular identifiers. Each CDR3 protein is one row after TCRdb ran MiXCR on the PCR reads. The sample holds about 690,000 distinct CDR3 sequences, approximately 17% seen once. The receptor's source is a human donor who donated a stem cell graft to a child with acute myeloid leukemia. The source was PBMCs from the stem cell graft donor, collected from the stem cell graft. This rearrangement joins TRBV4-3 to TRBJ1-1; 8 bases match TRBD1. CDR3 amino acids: CASSQGDRLNTEAFF. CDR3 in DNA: TGCGCCAGCAGCCAAGGGGACAGGCTGAACACTGAAGCTTTCTTT.